A selection of T cell receptor beta chains follows, all from one sample in a study of control samples from healthy donors and cancer patients. The method was immunoSEQ multiplex PCR; TCRdb's version includes in-frame clones alone and lacks a portion of them. This table holds approximately 59,000 clones, around 87% found once. Sequenced sample: PBMCs. The receptors here all came from an older woman with lung cancer. Each CDR3 is given with its conserved first and last residue. A D gene is named only where the DNA matches it firmly. Not all rows give a size; the values are once, few, many and, for expanded clones, a class.

D gene | clone size | J gene | V gene | CDR3 protein | CDR3 DNA
TRBD1 | NA | TRBJ2-7 | TRBV7-8 | CASSLVDRGYEQYF | TGTGCCAGCAGCTTAGTGGACAGGGGTTACGAGCAGTACTTC
NA | NA | TRBJ2-1 | TRBV5-1 | CASSLGQMNNEQFF | TGCGCCAGCAGCTTGGGACAGATGAACAATGAGCAGTTCTTC
NA | once | TRBJ1-3 | TRBV7-6 | CASSLEAEAGNTIYF | TGTGCCAGCAGCTTAGAGGCAGAAGCTGGAAACACCATATATTTT
TRBD1 | few | TRBJ1-2 | TRBV25-1 | CASSWGQGNYGYTF | TGTGCCAGCAGTTGGGGACAGGGGAACTATGGCTACACCTTC
NA | few | TRBJ2-5 | TRBV2 | CASSSNRDQETQYF | TGTGCCAGCAGCTCGAACAGGGACCAAGAGACCCAGTACTTC
NA | once | TRBJ1-1 | TRBV28 | CASYIPGQYYTEAFF | TGTGCCAGCTATATCCCCGGACAGTATTACACTGAAGCTTTCTTT
TRBD1 | NA | TRBJ2-7 | TRBV9 | CASSDGQGDYEQYF | TGTGCCAGCAGCGATGGACAGGGGGACTACGAGCAGTACTTC
NA | NA | TRBJ2-1 | TRBV27 | CASSLSRRYEQFF | TGTGCCAGCAGTTTATCTAGGCGGTATGAGCAGTTCTTC
NA | NA | TRBJ2-7 | TRBV5-1 | CASSSLPDSYEQYF | TGCGCCAGCAGCTCTCTACCGGACAGTTACGAGCAGTACTTC
TRBD1 | NA | TRBJ2-7 | TRBV5-1 | CASSIGTGNYEQYF | TGCGCCAGCAGCATCGGGACAGGGAACTACGAGCAGTACTTC
TRBD2 | NA | TRBJ2-1 | TRBV7-3 | CASSPTSGYNEQFF | TGTGCCAGCAGCCCAACTAGCGGGTACAATGAGCAGTTCTTC
TRBD1 | NA | TRBJ1-5 | TRBV6-5 | CASSIGGLQPQHF | TGTGCCAGCAGCATAGGGGGCCTTCAGCCCCAGCATTTT
TRBD2 | NA | TRBJ2-1 | TRBV5-1 | CASRAGLADNEQFF | TGCGCCAGCAGAGCGGGACTAGCTGACAATGAGCAGTTCTTC
NA | NA | TRBJ2-3 | TRBV7-9 | CASSSWTPGFVDTQYF | TGTGCCAGCAGCAGCTGGACACCAGGTTTTGTGGATACGCAGTATTTT
TRBD1 | NA | TRBJ1-2 | TRBV28 | CASREGQGVGGYTF | TGTGCCAGCAGGGAAGGACAGGGGGTCGGTGGCTACACCTTC
NA | NA | TRBJ2-3 | TRBV24-1 | CAVQGAQPTDTQYF | TGTGCGGTACAGGGTGCCCAACCCACAGATACGCAGTATTTT
NA | NA | TRBJ2-7 | TRBV7-8 | CASSYGGRGAEQYF | TGTGCCAGCAGCTACGGGGGAAGAGGGGCCGAGCAGTACTTC
NA | NA | TRBJ2-1 | TRBV3-1/TRBV3-2 | CASSLPRPGASYNEQFF | TGTGCCAGCAGCCTACCCCGGCCGGGGGCATCCTACAATGAGCAGTTCTTC
NA | NA | TRBJ1-4 | TRBV28 | CASSLVGASTNEKLFF | TGTGCCAGCAGTTTGGTCGGGGCCTCTACTAATGAAAAACTGTTTTTT
NA | NA | TRBJ2-1 | TRBV10-3 | CAISEGYLREQFF | TGTGCCATCAGTGAGGGGTACTTACGGGAACAGTTCTTC
TRBD1 | NA | TRBJ2-7 | TRBV12-3/TRBV12-4 | CASSRQGVYEQYF | TGTGCCAGCAGTAGACAGGGAGTCTACGAGCAGTACTTC
NA | once | TRBJ1-5 | TRBV5-1 | CASSLGGGQPQHF | TGCGCCAGCAGCTTGGGTGGCGGACAGCCCCAGCATTTT
NA | NA | TRBJ2-1 | TRBV5-1 | CASSFPSGDVSYNEQFF | TGCGCCAGCAGCTTTCCGTCCGGGGATGTCTCCTACAATGAGCAGTTCTTC
NA | NA | TRBJ1-6 | TRBV28 | CASIGENNSPLHF | TGTGCCAGCATAGGGGAGAATAATTCACCCCTCCACTTT
NA | NA | TRBJ2-1 | TRBV9 | CASSSNPSYNEQFF | TGTGCCAGCAGCTCCAACCCATCGTACAATGAGCAGTTCTTC